Listed below are T cell receptor beta chains from one sample, sequenced in a study of cytomegalovirus exposure and HLA in healthy donors. The repertoire was sequenced with immunoSEQ multiplex PCR; TCRdb's copy has only in-frame clones and lacks some. In the table there are around 70,000 clones, approximately 95% of which are singletons. The sequenced material came from PBMCs. These TCRs come from a man aged 18 to 35 in good health and CMV-seropositive. Each CDR3 is given with its conserved first and last residue. A D gene is named only where the DNA matches it firmly. Rows may omit the clone size; those that give it use once, few, many or a size class.

>.|TRBJ1-3|TRBV19|13|once
TGTGCCAGTGAAACTAGGACGCGGAACACCATATATTTT
CASETRTRNTIYF
>.|TRBJ2-3|TRBV5-1|14|.
TGCGCCAGCAGCTTGGAAGGGGACACAGATACGCAGTATTTT
CASSLEGDTDTQYF
>.|TRBJ2-3|TRBV6-5|16|few
TGTGCCAGCAGTTCCCAACAGCTTTCTAGCACAGATACGCAGTATTTT
CASSSQQLSSTDTQYF
>TRBD2|TRBJ2-3|TRBV10-1|14|.
TGCGCCATCCCCTTCCCGGGAGGAACAGATACGCAGTATTTT
CAIPFPGGTDTQYF
>.|TRBJ2-4|TRBV6-1|15|.
TGTGCCAGTGGGGAGGCCCCCACTTCCAGAGACATTCAGTACTTC
CASGEAPTSRDIQYF
>.|TRBJ1-1|TRBV12-1|15|.
TGTGCCAGCAGCTGCATCAGGGTTTGTGGCACTGAAGCTTTCTTT
CASSCIRVCGTEAFF
>.|TRBJ2-2|TRBV5-1|14|once
TGCGCCAGCAGTCTCAAAACTTCCACCGGGGAGCTGTTTTTT
CASSLKTSTGELFF
>TRBD1|TRBJ2-2|TRBV7-9|15|.
TGTGCCAGCAGCGCGAGACAGGGCAGAGGCGGGGAGCTGTTTTTT
CASSARQGRGGELFF
>TRBD2|TRBJ2-1|TRBV5-6|19|.
TGTGCCAGCAGCTCCCAAGCTGGACTAGCGGGTTACTCCTACAATGAGCAGTTCTTC
CASSSQAGLAGYSYNEQFF
>TRBD1|TRBJ2-2|TRBV5-1|14|.
TGCGCCAGCAGGGATACAGGGGGCGTCGGGGAGCTGTTTTTT
CASRDTGGVGELFF
>TRBD1|TRBJ1-2|TRBV19|16|.
TGTGCCAGTAGTCGGACAGGGGGCCAGACTAACTATGGCTACACCTTC
CASSRTGGQTNYGYTF
>TRBD2|TRBJ2-7|TRBV4-2|18|once
TGTGCCAGCAGCCAAGTAGGCCGGACTAGCGGAGGAACTGACGAGCAGTACTTC
CASSQVGRTSGGTDEQYF
>.|TRBJ1-5|TRBV19|14|.
TGTGCCAGTAGGTCGGGTGCAGTCAATCAGCCCCAGCATTTT
CASRSGAVNQPQHF
>TRBD2|TRBJ2-1|TRBV28|15|.
TGTGCCAGCAGTATCTCGACTAGCGGGAGGAATGAGCAGTTCTTC
CASSISTSGRNEQFF
>TRBD2|TRBJ2-5|TRBV5-5|19|.
TGTGCCAGCAGGGTGTTTGGGCAGGGCGGCGGGAGGGTCCAAGAGACCCAGTACTTC
CASRVFGQGGGRVQETQYF
>TRBD1|TRBJ1-2|TRBV19|14|few
TGTGCCAGTAGTATGGAGAGGGGGCTCGGTGGCTACACCTTC
CASSMERGLGGYTF
>.|TRBJ2-2|TRBV27|13|.
TGTGCCAGCAGTCCCAGGTGGACCGGGGAGCTGTTTTTT
CASSPRWTGELFF
>.|TRBJ1-5|TRBV28|16|.
TGTGCCAGCAGTTTAAGTCAACCAGGGCGTAATCAGCCCCAGCATTTT
CASSLSQPGRNQPQHF
>.|TRBJ2-7|TRBV11-1|13|.
TGTGCCAGCAGCCGTGACAGAGACTACGAGCAGTACTTC
CASSRDRDYEQYF
>.|TRBJ2-5|TRBV5-1|16|.
TGCGCCAGCAGCCCCACGGGGGGCTCCTCGCGGGAGACCCAGTACTTC
CASSPTGGSSRETQYF
>TRBD2|TRBJ2-3|TRBV30|14|.
TGTGCCTGGAGTGAGGCGGGAGTCCCAGATACGCAGTATTTT
CAWSEAGVPDTQYF
>.|TRBJ2-1|TRBV19|13|.
TGTGCCAGTAGTATGAGGATTTACAATGAGCAGTTCTTC
CASSMRIYNEQFF
>.|TRBJ1-4|TRBV30|13|.
TGTGCCTGGACTACAGGGCTCAATGAAAAACTGTTTTTT
CAWTTGLNEKLFF
>.|TRBJ1-1|TRBV28|13|.
TGTGCCAGCATCAACTATGGGAGGACTGAAGCTTTCTTT
CASINYGRTEAFF
>TRBD2|TRBJ2-7|TRBV28|13|.
TGTGCCAGCATTGGGCTAGCGGGTGGGGAGCAGTACTTC
CASIGLAGGEQYF
>.|TRBJ1-5|TRBV2|14|.
TGTGCCAGCAGACAGGGAGCCCCAAATCAGCCCCAGCATTTT
CASRQGAPNQPQHF
>.|TRBJ2-3|TRBV19|13|.
TGTGCCAGTAGTATGGGGTCAGGGGATACGCAGTATTTT
CASSMGSGDTQYF
>TRBD2|TRBJ2-7|TRBV9|17|.
TGTGCCAGCAGCGTAGAGGGGGCAGGTAGCGGGAGTAACGAGCAGTACTTC
CASSVEGAGSGSNEQYF
>.|TRBJ1-2|TRBV9|15|.
TGTGCCAGCAGCGTAGGGAGGGGTGTCAACTATGGCTACACCTTC
CASSVGRGVNYGYTF